This T cell receptor (beta chain) was found in a study of regulatory T cells in long-lasting Graves disease. The sample holds a few counts of this clonotype. A read error may account for a junction end that differs from germline. Combining iRepertoire HTBI primers with Arm-PCR of CDR3 regions, the authors built TCR beta libraries. TCRdb recomputed calls from the multiplex PCR reads with MiXCR, one row per CDR3 protein. The sample holds some 340,000 distinct CDR3 sequences, about 23% seen once. Time point described: persistent/refractory GD, antithyroid drugs over 5 years with positive TRAb. PBMC RNA served as the TCR library source. CDR1 DFQATT and CDR2 SNEGSKA come from the germline V gene (reference sequence). CDR3 length: 9 amino acids.

Sample: peripheral blood mononuclear cells (PBMCs), taken when the disease was refractory, from a patient treated with antithyroid drugs. The chain links TRBV20-1 to TRBJ2-7, with D uncertain. This clonotype was obtained from a woman between 40 and 50 years old with Graves disease. CDR3: CGASYEQYF. In DNA, the CDR3 is TGCGGTGCTAGCTACGAGCAGTACTTC.